The source of this TCR beta chain is a study of molecular identifiers for immune sequencing clone quantification. At the level of the study: In replicates, the authors split RNA from about 19,000 or 110,000 naive CD8 cells five ways and sequenced four.

Using its own MiXCR run on the PCR reads, TCRdb lists one record per CDR3 protein. This sample has around 470,000 distinct CDR3 sequences, with 25% found just once. V lost 1 base, J lost 0 bases, and 21 bases lay in between. Per germline, CDR1 SGHAT and CDR2 FQNNGV. CDR3 length: 20 amino acids. A CD8+CD4-CCR7+CD45RA+ gate was used to sort naive CD8 T cells. Whole-study results and caveats: Among about a million naive cells, spiked Jurkat TCR RNA from a single cell was reportedly detectable. Clones that exceeded 20 RNA copies held over 99% of effector molecules, yet under 1% in naive cells.

This clonotype was detected a few times. Its antigen remains unknown. The sample consisted of naive CD8+ T cells from blood, with Jurkat cell RNA spiked in. Indicated subset: FACS-sorted CD8+CD4-CCR7+CD45RA+ naive T cells. The gene calls are TRBV11-2 and TRBJ2-2; TRBD2 is a possible D gene (5 bases). The clonotype was recovered from a human donor in good health. Some libraries in this study had Jurkat cell RNA spiked in. The CDR3 coding sequence is TGTGCCAGCAGCTTAGCCGGGATCCAGGAGCTCTATTCGAACACCGGGGAGCTGTTTTTT. Translation: CASSLAGIQELYSNTGELFF.